This TCR beta chain is from a study of cytomegalovirus exposure and HLA in healthy donors. Findings and caveats of the study: More than 150 TCR beta chains were listed as cytomegalovirus-associated. The study assumed roughly uniform donor sequencing depth for presence/absence analyses.

The CDR3 covers 16 residues. In germline, CDR1 is MDHEN, CDR2 SYDVKM. With V trimmed by 3 bases and J by 2 bases, 9 bases remained unmatched. The PCR contained 60 Vbeta and 13 Jbeta primers. Produced via immunoSEQ multiplex PCR; TCRdb's table is partial and in-frame only. Of about 170,000 clones listed, 77% were seen once; the top ten hold approximately 1.3%. This clone was seen ten or more times. Its antigen is not known. The clonotype comes from a young woman in good health and CMV-seropositive. This rearrangement joins TRBV28 to TRBJ2-7; 8 bases map to TRBD1. Source material: PBMCs. The CDR3 reads CASSFWGPDRAYEQYF. CDR3 sequence (DNA): TGTGCCAGCAGTTTTTGGGGGCCGGACAGGGCCTACGAGCAGTACTTC.